The 15 T cell receptor beta chains below were found in one sample sequenced in a study of T cell repertoires in cytomegalovirus infection. TCRdb reprocessed the reads via MiXCR and lists one record per CDR3 protein. The sample lists some 450,000 distinct CDR3 sequences; approximately 33% were seen once. Sequencing was done on a sample of PBMCs. The receptors shown here come from a human donor in good health (CMV status not recorded). Some clones in this sample may be carry-over from other donors' samples.

This clonotype was counted between two and nine times. The CDR3 here is CASSPRDRANTGELFF. In DNA, the CDR3 is TGTGCCAGCAGTCCCCGGGACAGGGCGAACACCGGGGAGCTGTTTTTT. The chain has TRBV12-3 or TRBV12-4 and TRBJ2-2; the match to TRBD1 covers 9 bases. Trimming removed 5 bases from V and 0 bases from J; junction bases left unmatched: 4. The CDR3 sequence is 16 residues long.

The chain recombines TRBV19 with TRBJ2-2, with 7 bases that match TRBD2. CDR1 LNHDA and CDR2 SQIVND come from the germline V gene (reference sequence). The CDR3 contains 15 residues. V was pared by 3 bases and J by 5 bases, with 6 bases of the junction left unmatched. This CDR3 is CASSILGGRTGELFF. The DNA of the CDR3 is TGTGCCAGTAGTATTCTGGGGGGGAGAACCGGGGAGCTGTTTTTT.

CDR3 in DNA: TGTGCCACCAGCAGAGGACAGGGGAAATCAGCATCAGCAAACACCATATATTTT. Translation: CATSRGQGKSASANTIYF. The V and J genes are TRBV15 and TRBJ1-3; 8 nucleotides line up with TRBD1. Germline CDR1 reads LNHNV; CDR2 reads YYDKDF (reference sequence). This CDR3 is built from 18 residues. J lost 6 bases, V lost 1 base, and 14 bases had no gene match.

This chain connects TRBV4-1 to TRBJ1-2; 7 nucleotides match TRBD1. The CDR3 spans 17 residues. J gave up 0 bases and V 0 bases, and 7 bases lay outside the gene matches. From germline, CDR1 is MGHRA and CDR2 YSYEKL. CDR3 in DNA: TGCGCCAGCAGCCAAGATGCTAGTGGGACAGCTAACTATGGCTACACCTTC. It encodes CASSQDASGTANYGYTF.

This rearrangement joins TRBV11-2 to TRBJ1-4; possible D gene TRBD1, 5 bases. The CDR3 length is 15 residues. From germline, CDR1 is SGHAT and CDR2 FQNNGV. V was shortened by 5 bases and J by 0 bases, with 10 bases between the two germline ends. In DNA form, the CDR3 reads TGTGCCAGCAGCCTCCTGGGGGCAACTAATGAAAAACTGTTTTTT. Its translation: CASSLLGATNEKLFF. The complete variable domain, with remaining parts taken from reference TRBV11-2 and TRBJ1-4, reads EAGVAQSPRYKIIEKRQSVAFWCNPISGHATLYWYQQILGQGPKLLIQFQNNGVVDDSQLPKDRFSAERLKGVDSTLKIQPAKLEDSAVYLCASSLLGATNEKLFFGSGTQLSVL.

The table lists this clonotype with many counts. The V and J genes are TRBV12-3 or TRBV12-4 and TRBJ2-7; 14 positions agree with TRBD2. The CDR3 runs 16 residues. After removal of 6 bases from V and 3 bases from J, the junction contained 7 bases not matched to a gene. CDR3 sequence (DNA): TGTGCCAGCAGCAAGACTAGCGGGGGGGTAAACTACGAGCAGTACTTC. It is translated as CASSKTSGGVNYEQYF.

The V and J genes are TRBV5-4 and TRBJ2-5; D may be TRBD1 (5 bases). Trimming shortened V by 0 bases and J by 3 bases, and 12 bases separated the two germline ends. There are 15 residues in the CDR3. In germline, CDR1 is SGHNT, CDR2 YYREEE (reference sequence). The CDR3 DNA reads TGTGCCAGCAGCTTGGGTCAGGGAAAGGAAGAGACCCAGTACTTC. Protein sequence: CASSLGQGKEETQYF.

The chain joins TRBV2 to TRBJ1-3, with D uncertain. This CDR3 contains 15 residues. Germline V CDR1 and CDR2: SNHLY, FYNNEI. Trimming took 0 bases from V and 1 from J, leaving 7 bases between them. CDR3 sequence: CASSEARTSGNTIYF. In nucleotides, the CDR3 is TGTGCCAGCAGTGAAGCAAGGACTTCTGGAAACACCATATATTTT.

J is TRBJ2-7 and V is TRBV15, with D perhaps assigned TRBD1 or TRBD2 (6 bases each). V was clipped by 4 bases and J by 2 bases, with 12 bases between them. From germline, CDR1 is LNHNV and CDR2 YYDKDF (reference sequence). The CDR3 covers 14 residues. CDR3 amino acids: CATSKEGGTYEQYF. The CDR3 DNA reads TGTGCCACCAGCAAAGAGGGGGGCACCTACGAGCAGTACTTC.

The table lists this clonotype with a count of one. A much larger clone sits a single nucleotide away, making a read error possible. This chain links TRBV7-4 with TRBJ2-5; D may be TRBD2 (5 bases). The V and J ends lost 3 bases and 2 bases respectively, with 13 bases between them. The length of the CDR3 is 15 residues. Germline assignment: CDR1 SGHVT and CDR2 SQSDAQ. The CDR3 protein is CASSLPGIAQETQYF. In nucleotides, the CDR3 is TGTGCCAGCAGCTTGCCGGGAATAGCTCAAGAGACCCAGTACTTC.

The chain joins TRBV7-2 to TRBJ1-6, with D maybe TRBD1 (5 bases). From germline, CDR1 is SGHTA and CDR2 FQGNSA. Trimming removed 1 base at V and 7 bases at J, with 11 bases between. The CDR3 consists of 15 residues. CDR3 in DNA: TGTGCCAGCAGCTTAGGGACCCGACAGAATTCACCCCTCCACTTT. It codes for CASSLGTRQNSPLHF.

This chain joins TRBV20-1 and TRBJ2-2; a weak D match, TRBD2 (5 bases). Trimming cost V 6 bases and J 0 bases, with 14 bases left between them. Germline CDR1 reads DFQATT; CDR2 reads SNEGSKA (reference sequence). This CDR3 spans 15 amino acids. The CDR3 reads CSALSEGANTGELFF. In DNA, the CDR3 is TGCAGTGCCCTCAGCGAGGGCGCGAACACCGGGGAGCTGTTTTTT.

At least ten counts were recorded for this clonotype. This rearrangement joins TRBV7-2 to TRBJ2-7; perhaps TRBD1 as D (6 bases). CDR1 and CDR2 from the germline V gene are SGHTA and FQGNSA. Trimming stripped 4 bases from V and 4 bases from J, with 14 bases between. CDR3 length: 14 residues. DNA of the CDR3: TGTGCCAGCAGCTCGGGACAACGTTTTTACGAGCAGTACTTC. This encodes CASSSGQRFYEQYF.

This clonotype is a singleton in its sample. This may come from a read error, since a much larger clone is one base off. The genes are TRBV7-2 and TRBJ1-5; D uncertain. Germline assignment: CDR1 SGHTA and CDR2 FQGNSA. The CDR3 runs 15 residues. The CDR3 DNA reads as TGTGTCAGCAGCTCAATAGTCAGTCCGGGTCAGCCCCAGCATTTT. Translated: CVSSSIVSPGQPQHF.

There are many counts of this clonotype. The chain has TRBV7-2 and TRBJ2-1; D unresolved. The V gene lost 0 bases and the J gene lost 9 bases, with 6 bases spanning the gap. The CDR3 length is 12 residues. Germline CDR1 SGHTA, CDR2 FQGNSA. The CDR3 here is CASSLAWTEQFF. The DNA of the CDR3 is TGTGCCAGCAGCTTAGCTTGGACTGAGCAGTTCTTC.